This record looks at one T cell receptor (beta chain) sequence and its context. Participants were aged about 18 to 100 years from about two dozen US areas. Clinical histories supplied by participants themselves formed the basis of cohort assignment. The V gene's germline CDR1 is KGHSH and CDR2 LQKENI. This CDR3 comprises 15 residues. V lost 4 bases to trimming and J lost 4 bases, with 17 bases between them. In the authors' workflow: Researchers report that nucleated cell counts were estimated from reference gene primer amplification. Data came from immunoSEQ multiplex PCR; TCRdb stores just in-frame clones and leaves some out. V and J calls and clone size are as listed in that table; D and trimming were resolved from the DNA. The sample holds fewer than 450,000 clones, roughly 87% seen once. The sample originates from a study of blood T cell repertoires in COVID-19. Overall study context: From T cells, B-cell-depleted T cells, or PBMCs came the material, which was cDNA or gDNA.

This receptor was taken from a man aged 18 to 30 who had recovered from COVID-19. The rearrangement joins TRBV18 to TRBJ2-7; tentatively, D is TRBD1 (6 bases). Material: PBMCs or T cells enriched from blood (not recorded which). The CDR3 DNA follows: TGTGCCAGCTCACGCGTTCTATTACAGGGATACGAGCAGTACTTC. Its translation is CASSRVLLQGYEQYF.